One sample yielded the 7 T cell receptor beta chains listed below, sequenced in a study of T-cell reconstitution after alpha-beta-depleted transplantation in children. Unique molecular identifiers were used in preparing the TCRbeta library. TCRdb re-called the PCR reads with MiXCR, one entry per CDR3 protein. The sample includes nearly 250,000 distinct CDR3 sequences, less than 9% of them seen just once. The material sequenced was PBMCs, mostly from graft donor cells, taken 180 days after TCRalphabeta/CD19-depleted stem cell transplant. Every receptor here comes from a male patient younger than 18 who had a stem cell transplant for acute lymphoblastic leukemia, so the T cells may come from the graft donor.

This clonotype has a count of ten or more. The V gene is TRBV14, the J gene TRBJ2-1, with D perhaps given as TRBD1 or TRBD2 (5 bases each). Germline loops: CDR1 SGHDN, CDR2 FVKESK. The ends were cut back, 0 bases at V and 8 bases at J, with 11 bases in the middle. The CDR3 covers 14 residues. The CDR3 nucleotides read TGTGCCAGCAGCCAAGATCGGGGCAAGGATGAGCAGTTCTTC. Protein product: CASSQDRGKDEQFF.

This clonotype was recorded many times. V and J are TRBV20-1 and TRBJ1-2; the match to TRBD1 covers 9 bases. The V segment lost 5 bases and the J segment 2 bases; nucleotides outside the gene matches: 3. CDR1 and CDR2 from the germline V gene are DFQATT and SNEGSKA (reference sequence). This CDR3 is built from 13 residues. The CDR3, as DNA: TGCAGTGCTGGGACAGGGCCCAACTATGGCTACACCTTC. Its protein is CSAGTGPNYGYTF.

This clonotype was counted a single time. A much bigger clone sits one base away, suggesting this may be a read error. This sequence joins TRBV6-2 or TRBV6-3 and TRBJ1-3; no definite D call. Germline V CDR1 and CDR2: MNHEY, SVGEGT. The V and J ends lost 4 bases and 1 base respectively, with 8 bases between them. The CDR3 is 14 amino acids. The CDR3 DNA is TGTGCCAGCAGTTGGGCTAGGTCTGGAAACACCATATATTTT. It codes for CASSWARSGNTIYF.

This clonotype was recorded at least ten times. This chain links TRBV5-5 with TRBJ1-6, with 7 bases fitting TRBD1. The CDR3 contains 17 residues. Germline V gene data show CDR1 as SGHKS and CDR2 as YYEKEE (reference sequence). V dropped 0 bases and J dropped 3; count of bases not matched to a gene: 6. The CDR3 DNA reads TGTGCCAGCAGCTTGGCAGGGGGAAGGTACTATAATTCACCCCTCCACTTT. This sequence encodes CASSLAGGRYYNSPLHF.

This clonotype was counted many times. The chain recombines TRBV2 with TRBJ2-2; a weak D match, TRBD2 (6 bases). CDR1 and CDR2 from the germline V gene are SNHLY and FYNNEI. Trimming cost V 5 bases and J 3 bases, with 19 bases left between them. The CDR3 length is 17 residues. The CDR3 spells CASSLTGTQTHTGELFF. The CDR3 coding sequence is TGTGCCAGCAGTCTAACCGGGACTCAGACCCACACCGGGGAGCTGTTTTTT.

The table lists this clonotype with many counts. V usage is TRBV18 and J usage is TRBJ2-7; 11 bases are shared with TRBD2. V lost 5 bases and J lost 12; bases outside the gene matches: 9. Germline loops: CDR1 KGHSH, CDR2 LQKENI. This CDR3 is 13 amino acids long. The CDR3 protein is CASSSTSSGGRYF. The CDR3 region has the DNA TGTGCCAGCTCATCGACATCTAGCGGGGGGCGGTACTTC.

This clonotype was seen repeatedly, ten times or more. This sequence joins TRBV5-5 and TRBJ2-7; D uncertain. This CDR3 has 14 residues. The V end was cut by 6 bases, the J end by 1 base, with 14 bases between. Germline V gene lookup returns CDR1 SGHKS and CDR2 YYEKEE (reference sequence). CDR3: CASIFAAESYEQYF. DNA of the CDR3: TGTGCCAGCATCTTTGCGGCGGAATCCTACGAGCAGTACTTC.